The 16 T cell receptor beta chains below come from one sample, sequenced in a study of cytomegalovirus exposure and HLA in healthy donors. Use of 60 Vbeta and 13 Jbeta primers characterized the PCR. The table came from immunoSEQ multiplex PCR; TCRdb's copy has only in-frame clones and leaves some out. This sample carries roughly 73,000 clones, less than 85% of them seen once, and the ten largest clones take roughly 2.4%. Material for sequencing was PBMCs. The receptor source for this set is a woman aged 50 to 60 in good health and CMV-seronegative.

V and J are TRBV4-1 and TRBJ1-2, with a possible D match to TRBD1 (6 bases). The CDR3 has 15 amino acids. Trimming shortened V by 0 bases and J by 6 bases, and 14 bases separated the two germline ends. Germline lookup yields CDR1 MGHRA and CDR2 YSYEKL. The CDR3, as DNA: TGCGCCAGCAGCCAAGATCAGAGGACAGTTCATGGCTACACCTTC. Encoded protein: CASSQDQRTVHGYTF.

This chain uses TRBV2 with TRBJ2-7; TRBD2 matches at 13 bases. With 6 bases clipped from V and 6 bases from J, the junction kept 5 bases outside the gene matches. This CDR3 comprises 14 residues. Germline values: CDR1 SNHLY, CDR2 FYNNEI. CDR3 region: CASRGLAGVGEQYF. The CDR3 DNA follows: TGTGCCAGCAGAGGACTAGCGGGAGTGGGCGAGCAGTACTTC.

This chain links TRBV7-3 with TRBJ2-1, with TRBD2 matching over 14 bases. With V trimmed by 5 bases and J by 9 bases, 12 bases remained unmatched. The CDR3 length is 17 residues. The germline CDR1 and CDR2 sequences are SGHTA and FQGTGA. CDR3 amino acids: CASSRNLTSGRASEQFF. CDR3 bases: TGTGCCAGCAGCCGAAACTTGACTAGCGGGAGGGCAAGTGAGCAGTTCTTC. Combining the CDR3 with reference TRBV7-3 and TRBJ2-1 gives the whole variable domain GAGVSQTPSNKVTEKGKYVELRCDPISGHTALYWYRQSLGQGPEFLIYFQGTGAADDSGLPNDRFFAVRPEGSVSTLKIQRTERGDSAVYLCASSRNLTSGRASEQFFGPGTRLTVL.

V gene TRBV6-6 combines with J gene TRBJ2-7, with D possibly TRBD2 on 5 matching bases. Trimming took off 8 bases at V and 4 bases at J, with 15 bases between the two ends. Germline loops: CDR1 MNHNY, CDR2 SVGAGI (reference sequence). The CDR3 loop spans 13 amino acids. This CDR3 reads CASCPRDRYEQYF. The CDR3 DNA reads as TGTGCCAGCTGCCCGAGGGATCGGTACGAGCAGTACTTC.

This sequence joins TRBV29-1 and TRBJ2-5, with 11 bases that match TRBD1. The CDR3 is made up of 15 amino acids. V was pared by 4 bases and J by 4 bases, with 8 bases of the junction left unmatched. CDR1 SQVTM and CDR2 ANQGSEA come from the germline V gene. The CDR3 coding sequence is TGCAGCGTTGTTTTGGGACAGGGGGTACGAGAGACCCAGTACTTC. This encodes CSVVLGQGVRETQYF. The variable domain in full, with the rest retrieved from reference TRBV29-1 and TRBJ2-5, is SAVISQKPSRDICQRGTSLTIQCQVDSQVTMMFWYRQQPGQSLTLIATANQGSEATYESGFVIDKFPISRPNLTFSTLTVSNMSPEDSSIYLCSVVLGQGVRETQYFGPGTRLLVL.

CDR3 residues: CASSISGLGGGLTDTQYF. Written as DNA, the CDR3 is TGTGCCAGTAGTATAAGCGGGCTTGGCGGGGGCCTCACAGATACGCAGTATTTT. The chain recombines TRBV19 with TRBJ2-3; D is possibly TRBD2 (7 bases). The V end was cut by 2 bases, the J end by 2 bases, with 20 bases between. The germline V gene encodes CDR1 LNHDA and CDR2 SQIVND (reference sequence). This CDR3 contains 18 residues.

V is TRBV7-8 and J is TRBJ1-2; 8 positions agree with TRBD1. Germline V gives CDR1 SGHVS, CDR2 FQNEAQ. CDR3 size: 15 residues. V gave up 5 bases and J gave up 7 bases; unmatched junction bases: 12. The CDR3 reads CASSPARQGISGYTF. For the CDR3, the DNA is TGTGCCAGCAGCCCAGCCCGACAGGGGATCTCTGGCTACACCTTC.

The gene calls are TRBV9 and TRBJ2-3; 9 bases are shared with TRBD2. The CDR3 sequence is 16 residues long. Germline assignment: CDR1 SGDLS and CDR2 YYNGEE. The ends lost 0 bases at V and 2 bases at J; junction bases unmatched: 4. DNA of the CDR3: TGTGCCAGCAGCGTAGGTCTAGCGGGAAACACAGATACGCAGTATTTT. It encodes CASSVGLAGNTDTQYF.

CDR3 nucleotide sequence: TGTGCCAGCAGTGACCCCGCGACAGGGGGCGGCTCCTACGAGCAGTACGTC. Its translation is CASSDPATGGGSYEQYV. The chain employs TRBV6-1 and TRBJ2-7; 10 nucleotides align to TRBD1. The ends lost 3 bases at V and 0 bases at J; junction bases unmatched: 8. The CDR3 is 17 residues long. Per the germline V gene, CDR1 is MNHNS and CDR2 is SASEGT.

This CDR3 is CAWTRQGNTEAFF. The CDR3 DNA follows: TGTGCCTGGACCAGACAGGGGAATACTGAAGCTTTCTTT. This sequence joins TRBV30 and TRBJ1-1; 8 bases are a match to TRBD1. CDR3 length equals 13 residues. V gave up 4 bases and J gave up 5 bases; unmatched junction bases: 6. Germline CDR1 and CDR2: GTSNPN and SVGIG (reference sequence).

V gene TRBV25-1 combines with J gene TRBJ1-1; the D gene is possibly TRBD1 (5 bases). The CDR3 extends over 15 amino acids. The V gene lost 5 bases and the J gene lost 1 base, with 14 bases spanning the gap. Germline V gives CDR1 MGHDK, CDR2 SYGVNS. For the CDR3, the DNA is TGTGCCAGCAGTCAACTTCAGGGTTGGAACACTGAAGCTTTCTTT. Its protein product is CASSQLQGWNTEAFF.

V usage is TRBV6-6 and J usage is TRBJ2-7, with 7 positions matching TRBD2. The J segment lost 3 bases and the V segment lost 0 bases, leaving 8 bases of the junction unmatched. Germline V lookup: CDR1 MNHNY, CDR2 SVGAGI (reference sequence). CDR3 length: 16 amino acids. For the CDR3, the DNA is TGTGCCAGCAGTTACTCGGTGGGAGGGCAAATCTACGAGCAGTACTTC. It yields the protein CASSYSVGGQIYEQYF.

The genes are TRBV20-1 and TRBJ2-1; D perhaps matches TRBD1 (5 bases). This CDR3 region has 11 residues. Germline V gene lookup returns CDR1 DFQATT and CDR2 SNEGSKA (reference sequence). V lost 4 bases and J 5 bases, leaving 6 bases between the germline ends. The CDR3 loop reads CSANRNNEQFF. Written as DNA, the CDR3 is TGCAGTGCTAACAGGAACAATGAGCAGTTCTTC.

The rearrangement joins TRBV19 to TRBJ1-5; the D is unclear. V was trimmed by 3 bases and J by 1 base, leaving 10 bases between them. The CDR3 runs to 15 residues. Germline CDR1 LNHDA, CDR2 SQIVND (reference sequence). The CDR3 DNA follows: TGTGCCAGTAGTATGTTTGGCAACAGCAATCAGCCCCAGCATTTT. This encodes CASSMFGNSNQPQHF.

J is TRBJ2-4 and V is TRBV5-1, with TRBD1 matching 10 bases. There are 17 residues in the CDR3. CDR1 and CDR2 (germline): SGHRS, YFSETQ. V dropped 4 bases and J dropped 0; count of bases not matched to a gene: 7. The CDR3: CASSLEGTGAAKNIQYF. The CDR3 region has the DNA TGCGCCAGCAGCCTAGAAGGGACAGGGGCAGCCAAAAACATTCAGTACTTC.

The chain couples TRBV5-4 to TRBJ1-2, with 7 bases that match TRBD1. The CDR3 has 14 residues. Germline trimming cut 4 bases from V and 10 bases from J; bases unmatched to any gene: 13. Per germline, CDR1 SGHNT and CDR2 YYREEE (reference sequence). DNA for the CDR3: TGTGCCAGCAGCAAAGGGACAGACCGGGGAGACTACACCTTC. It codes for CASSKGTDRGDYTF.